The subject of this entry is one TCR beta chain. Its target is unknown. Germline loops: CDR1 KGHSH, CDR2 LQKENI. The CDR3 has 15 amino acids. V lost 4 bases and J lost 4; bases outside the gene matches: 5. Repertoires were generated with immunoSEQ multiplex PCR, while TCRdb's copy carries only in-frame clones and drops some. Of around 30,000 clones in the sample, over 80% are singletons; the top ten hold approximately 5.1%. This specimen comes from a study of regulatory and conventional T cells in RAG deficiency. Findings and limits, study-wide: Compared with controls, unique Treg TCR beta sequences dropped roughly 94-fold in Omenn syndrome and CID/AS. Patient subsets had shorter CDR3s; Omenn Treg-Tconv overlap exceeded 85%. In Omenn syndrome, sorted "Tregs" may be peripherally activated cells.

These data were likewise used in another study, on regulatory T cells. From that second work: Primers: 52 TRBV forward and 13 TRBJ reverse. Patient repertoires had restricted TRB V-J pairs and skewed V and J usage, most in Tregs.

This chain connects TRBV18 to TRBJ2-1, with 9 bases fitting TRBD2. This clonotype originated in a human donor in good health. The sample was CD8+ T cells sorted from blood. As DNA, the CDR3 is TGTGCCAGCTCACTGTCTAGCGGGGATTACAATGAGCAGTTCTTC. Amino acids: CASSLSSGDYNEQFF.